This T cell receptor beta chain was sequenced for a study of cytomegalovirus exposure and HLA in healthy donors. Study results and caveats: CMV antigen specificity was confirmed in vitro for three CMV-associated chains. Published work reported that the classifier diagnosed cytomegalovirus status with high specificity and sensitivity. Across donors, most TCRs were seen rarely, yet some public ones were widespread.

Sequenced by immunoSEQ multiplex PCR; TCRdb stores in-frame clones only, minus some. The sample consists of tens of thousands of clones, 90% to 95% of them appearing once. Germline CDR1 is SGHDT and CDR2 is YYEEEE. The CDR3 spans 13 residues. On this clone itself: Its antigen remains unknown. At one boundary the junction diverges from the germline segment, which might be a read error.

An approximately 120-subject validation cohort, separate from the 666-subject first cohort, supplied the donors. What was sequenced was PBMCs. J is TRBJ1-2 and V is TRBV5-6; 9 bases are shared with TRBD1. The sequence was obtained from a man aged 18 to 35 in good health and CMV-seronegative. In nucleotides, the CDR3 is TGTGCCAGCAGCATAACGTACAGGGGGCGCATGAACTTC. This encodes CASSITYRGRMNF.